The text below deals with one TCR beta chain. This sample stems from a study of untreated major depressive disorder. The CDR3 contains 13 residues. Germline V lookup: CDR1 SGHNT, CDR2 YENEEA. V lost 2 bases and J 4 bases, leaving 5 bases between the germline ends. Only in-frame clones appear in the TCRdb table, and some are missing; sequencing was by immunoSEQ multiplex PCR. The sample holds over 20,000 clones, around 87% seen once. The specimen was CD4+ T cells from PBMCs. The source is a young woman in good health. The J gene is TRBJ2-2, the V gene TRBV11-3; D gene uncertain. The CDR3 reads CASSLIGTGELFF. CDR3 in DNA: TGTGCCAGCAGCTTAATCGGCACCGGGGAGCTGTTTTTT. Variable domain in full (rest from reference TRBV11-3 and TRBJ2-2): EAGVVQSPRYKIIEKKQPVAFWCNPISGHNTLYWYLQNLGQGPELLIRYENEEAVDDSQLPKDRFSAERLKGVDSTLKIQPAELGDSAVYLCASSLIGTGELFFGEGSRLTVL.